The entry below describes one T cell receptor (beta chain). This sample was taken from a study of blood T cell repertoires in COVID-19. Per germline, CDR1 MRHNA and CDR2 SNTAGT. This CDR3 spans 14 amino acids. V lost 4 bases and J 4 bases, leaving 11 bases between the germline ends. Assay: immunoSEQ multiplex PCR; the TCRdb copy retains only in-frame clones and omits some. This sample has 85,000 to 130,000 clones, with 87% found just once. The chain carries TRBV6-4 and TRBJ2-1; possibly TRBD2 for D (5 bases). The clonotype originates from a man aged 45 to 65 with acute or convalescent COVID-19. The sequenced sample was peripheral blood. The CDR3 protein is CASSVGVGYNEQFF. CDR3 sequence (DNA): TGTGCCAGCAGTGTCGGGGTGGGATACAATGAGCAGTTCTTC.